The 30 T cell receptor beta chains below come from one sample, sequenced in a study of tissue T cells after allogeneic stem cell transplantation. Sequencing used immunoSEQ multiplex PCR; TCRdb keeps in-frame clones, though not all of them. The sample has about 2,800 clones, roughly 40% seen once. Time point described: mouse harvest day 14 after allogeneic transplant. Mouse grafts combined 10^7 T-cell-depleted bone marrow cells with 10^6 splenic CD5+ T cells. Source material: gut tissue. The origin of the receptors is a female BALB/c mouse given C57BL/6 T cells with graft-versus-host disease after an allogeneic hematopoietic cell transplant.

With respect to this clone: The germline and genes are mouse ones. The missing CDR3 end, 1 residue past where the read stops, is filled in from the germline J gene. The chain joins TRBV3 to TRBJ2-3, with 11 bases that match TRBD1. After removal of 5 bases from V and 0 bases from J, the junction contained 4 bases not matched to a gene. CDR3 length: 16 amino acids. Germline-derived CDR1 and CDR2 are SNHLY and FYNGKV (reference sequence). The CDR3 sequence: CASSPRTGGSAETLYF. CDR3 bases read: TGTGCCAGCAGCCCCCGGACAGGGGGCAGTGCAGAAACGCTGTAT.

Notes on this clone: Gene labels here are mouse ones. The CDR3 extends 1 residue past the end of the read, so its final part is completed from the germline J gene. The V and J genes are TRBV5 and TRBJ1-3, with 8 bases lining up with TRBD1. The length of the CDR3 is 17 residues. The J segment lost 3 bases and the V segment lost 0 bases, leaving 7 bases of the junction unmatched. Germline loops: CDR1 LGHNA, CDR2 YNLKQL (reference sequence). Partial CDR3 DNA: TGTGCCAGCAGCCAAGACGGCAGGGGGCGCGATGGAAATACGCTCTAT. Its translation is CASSQDGRGRDGNTLY. The entire CDR3 sequence reads CASSQDGRGRDGNTLYF.

As to this clone: Genes here carry mouse names. The read halts 1 residue ahead of the CDR3 end, with the missing end drawn from the germline J gene. This chain links TRBV4 with TRBJ2-3; TRBD1 matches 10 bases. Per germline, CDR1 LGHDT and CDR2 YNNKQL (reference sequence). The V and J ends lost 4 bases and 1 base, in that order; junction bases with no gene match: 5. CDR3 length: 16 residues. CDR3 sequence reads: CASSSGQGRGAETLYF. Partial CDR3 DNA: TGTGCCAGCAGCTCGGGACAGGGGAGGGGTGCAGAAACGCTGTAT.

On this clone: The listed genes are named as in mouse. The DNA ends 1 residue before the CDR3 does, and the rest of the CDR3 is filled in from the germline J gene. The V call is TRBV3, the J call TRBJ1-1; 10 bases align to TRBD1. The length of the CDR3 is 15 residues. CDR1 SNHLY and CDR2 FYNGKV come from the germline V gene (reference sequence). Trimming cost V 5 bases and J 1 base; bases outside gene matches: 4. The CDR3 protein is CASSPDRGRNTEVFF. The part of the CDR3 DNA that was read is TGTGCCAGCAGCCCCGACAGGGGGCGAAACACAGAAGTCTTC.

Concerning this clone itself: Gene and germline names: mouse. The read ends 1 residue early relative to the CDR3; the germline J gene fills the gap. The chain is built from TRBV26 and TRBJ2-7, with a weak D call TRBD1 (5 bases). Germline V gene lookup returns CDR1 KGHPV and CDR2 FQNQEV (reference sequence). With 2 bases removed from V and 0 bases from J, the gap between germline ends came to 5 bases. This CDR3 is 13 amino acids long. The CDR3 bases that were read are TGTGCCAGCAGTCTGAGGGGCTCCTATGAACAGTAC. Translated, it gives CASSLRGSYEQY. The full CDR3 sequence reads CASSLRGSYEQYF.

Remarks on this clone: Gene names refer to mouse genes. The read terminates 1 residue ahead of where the CDR3 ends, so the germline J gene completes it. The chain couples TRBV19 to TRBJ2-3, with 9 bases lining up with TRBD1. This CDR3 contains 15 residues. The germline V gene encodes CDR1 FNHDT and CDR2 SITEND (reference sequence). The V gene end was trimmed by 4 bases and the J gene end by 1 base; junction bases not matched to a gene: 4. Partial CDR3 DNA: TGTGCCAGCAGTCACAGGGGGCCTGGTGCAGAAACGCTGTAT. Amino acids: CASSHRGPGAETLY. The complete CDR3 sequence is CASSHRGPGAETLYF.

Concerning this clone: Gene names are mouse gene names. The read gets to within 1 residue of the CDR3 end, and the germline J gene fills in the rest. V gene TRBV3 combines with J gene TRBJ1-5; 7 bases line up with TRBD1. J lost 2 bases, V lost 5 bases, and 6 bases had no gene match. The CDR3 covers 15 residues. In germline, CDR1 is SNHLY, CDR2 FYNGKV (reference sequence). CDR3 bases read: TGTGCCAGCAGCGGCAGGGGGGGACACAACCAGGCTCCGCTT. Protein sequence: CASSGRGGHNQAPL. The full CDR3 protein is CASSGRGGHNQAPLF.

By sample share, this clone is large. Gene names follow the mouse nomenclature. The read stops 1 residue short of the end of the CDR3; the missing end is completed from the germline J gene. The rearrangement links TRBV26 to TRBJ2-1; 8 bases line up with TRBD2. V shed 4 bases and J 2 bases; nucleotides not matched to a gene: 4. The CDR3 spans 15 residues. CDR1 KGHPV and CDR2 FQNQEV come from the germline V gene (reference sequence). The CDR3 loop is CASSPLGGYYAEQFF. CDR3 DNA, as far as it was read: TGTGCCAGCAGTCCCCTGGGGGGATACTATGCTGAGCAGTTC. Full variable domain (rest looked up from reference TRBV26 and TRBJ2-1): NSKVIQTPRYLVKGQGQKAKMRCIPEKGHPVVFWYQQNKNNEFKFLINFQNQEVLQQIDMTEKRFSAECPSNSPCSLEIQSSEAGDSALYLCASSPLGGYYAEQFFGPGTRLTVL.

This clone was recorded a few times. Germline and genes: mouse. The CDR3 end is not reached by the read, which stops 1 residue before it; the germline J gene fills it in. The chain has TRBV20 and TRBJ2-5; D gene uncertain. The V gene lost 3 bases and the J gene lost 0 bases, with 7 bases spanning the gap. This CDR3 is built from 13 residues. Per germline, CDR1 GFQATS and CDR2 STVNSAI. Partial CDR3 DNA: TGTGGTGCTAGACAAAATAACCAAGACACCCAGTAC. This gives the protein CGARQNNQDTQY. The full-length CDR3 reads as CGARQNNQDTQYF. The full variable domain, its missing parts supplied by reference TRBV20 and TRBJ2-5, is GALVYQYPRRTICKSGTSMRMECQAVGFQATSVAWYRQSPQKTFELIALSTVNSAIKYEQNFTQEKFPISHPNLSFSSMTVLNAYLEDRGLYLCGARQNNQDTQYFGPGTRLLVL.

This clone was observed once. Gene names denote mouse genes. The read terminates 1 residue before the CDR3 end, so the remaining end is supplied by the germline J gene. The V call is TRBV13-2, the J call TRBJ2-1, with TRBD2 identical over 8 bases. The CDR3 has 15 residues. Germline CDR1 reads NNHNN; CDR2 reads SYGAGS (reference sequence). The V and J ends lost 2 bases and 7 bases, in that order; junction bases with no gene match: 8. CDR3 sequence reads: CASGDSGGRWAEQFF. The CDR3 DNA, read in part, is TGTGCCAGCGGTGACTCTGGGGGGCGCTGGGCTGAGCAGTTC.

On this clone: Genes here carry mouse names. The read terminates 1 residue before the CDR3 end, so the remaining end is supplied by the germline J gene. The chain recombines TRBV26 with TRBJ1-1; D gene ambiguous. Trimming took off 3 bases at V and 0 bases at J, with 5 bases between the two ends. The CDR3 spans 13 residues. Germline V CDR1 and CDR2: KGHPV, FQNQEV (reference sequence). CDR3: CASSLEANTEVFF. The part of the CDR3 DNA that was read is TGTGCCAGCAGTCTCGAGGCAAACACAGAAGTCTTC.

Comment on this clone: Gene names denote mouse genes. Read sequence stops 1 residue before the CDR3 end, and the germline J gene provides the missing end. This chain joins TRBV12-1 and TRBJ2-2; D possibly corresponds to TRBD2 (7 bases). The CDR3 spans 14 residues. Between the trimmed V and J ends, which lost 0 bases and 4 bases, there was a span of 8 bases. Germline assignment: CDR1 SGHSN and CDR2 HYEKVE. CDR3: CASSLLGATGQLYF. CDR3 bases read: TGTGCCAGCTCTCTCCTGGGGGCCACCGGGCAGCTCTAC.

About this clone: Here the gene names and germline are mouse. The read terminates 1 residue before the CDR3 end, so the remaining end is supplied by the germline J gene. The V gene is TRBV3, the J gene TRBJ2-4; no definite D call. V lost 2 bases, J lost 1 base, and 7 bases lay in between. CDR1 is SNHLY, CDR2 FYNGKV, per germline (reference sequence). The CDR3 runs 14 residues. The CDR3 here is CASSLNWGQNTLYF. CDR3 bases read: TGTGCCAGCAGCTTAAATTGGGGTCAAAACACCTTGTAC.

This clone is judged large. Each gene name is a mouse one. This CDR3 is CASSRTGGEQFF. The part of the CDR3 DNA that was read is TGTGCCAGCTCCCGGACTGGGGGAGAGCAGTTC. The chain has TRBV12-2 and TRBJ2-1, with TRBD2 matching over 10 bases. From the germline J gene comes the end of the CDR3, since the read stops 1 residue before it. Germline V gene data show CDR1 as SGHLS and CDR2 as HYDKME. This CDR3 has 12 residues. V lost 4 bases and J lost 10; bases outside the gene matches: 3.

This clone was seen only a few times. The genes are named according to mouse. The read ends 1 residue before the CDR3 terminus; that terminus is restored from the germline J gene. The chain recombines TRBV16 with TRBJ1-1; D is unclear. Germline V gives CDR1 SGHSA, CDR2 FRNQAP. Deletions cut 8 bases from V and 1 base from J, with 5 bases between. This CDR3 is 11 amino acids long. Incomplete CDR3 DNA: TGTGCAAGCGGCCCGAACACAGAAGTCTTC. Translated, it gives CASGPNTEVF. The CDR3 reads in full as CASGPNTEVFF. The whole variable domain, remainder taken from reference TRBV16 and TRBJ1-1, is NAGVIQTPRHKVTGKGQEATLWCEPISGHSAVFWYRQTIVQGLEFLTYFRNQAPIDDSGMPKERFSAQMPNQSHSTLKIQSTQPQDSAVYLCASGPNTEVFFGKGTRLTVV.

As for this clone: Each gene name is a mouse one. The read finishes 1 residue shy of the CDR3 end, and the germline J gene is used to complete it. The chain employs TRBV12-2 and TRBJ2-7; TRBD1 matches at 11 bases. Looked up from germline, CDR1 is SGHLS and CDR2 is HYDKME. J lost 3 bases, V lost 2 bases, and 2 bases had no gene match. This CDR3 has 14 amino acids. CDR3 bases read: TGTGCCAGCTCTCCCGGGACAGGGGGCTATGAACAGTAC. Protein: CASSPGTGGYEQY. The full CDR3 protein is CASSPGTGGYEQYF.

This clone was seen a few times. The germline and genes are mouse ones. The read halts 1 residue ahead of the CDR3 end, with the missing end drawn from the germline J gene. V usage is TRBV26 and J usage is TRBJ2-5, with TRBD1 matching 7 bases. Trimming at V came to 6 bases and at J to 0 bases, leaving 3 bases not matched to a gene. This CDR3 is built from 14 residues. Germline CDR1 KGHPV, CDR2 FQNQEV (reference sequence). The CDR3 bases that were read are TGTGCCAGCAGGTGGGACAGTAACCAAGACACCCAGTAC. It encodes CASRWDSNQDTQY. The whole CDR3 region reads CASRWDSNQDTQYF.

This clone is deemed large. The gene symbols are mouse symbols. The read terminates 1 residue ahead of where the CDR3 ends, so the germline J gene completes it. V gene TRBV3 combines with J gene TRBJ2-2; a possible D gene is TRBD2 (5 bases). Germline CDR1 and CDR2: SNHLY and FYNGKV (reference sequence). Trimming took 1 base from V and 4 from J, leaving 7 bases between them. The CDR3 runs 14 residues. The part of the CDR3 DNA that was read is TGTGCCAGCAGCTTAGTGGGGTCCACCGGGCAGCTCTAC. Its translation is CASSLVGSTGQLY. The full CDR3 is CASSLVGSTGQLYF.

About this clone: Gene and germline names: mouse. The read halts 1 residue ahead of the CDR3 end, with the missing end drawn from the germline J gene. The chain recombines TRBV12-2 with TRBJ1-4; D gene uncertain. The CDR3 covers 15 residues. V was clipped by 0 bases and J by 2 bases, with 9 bases between them. CDR1 and CDR2 (germline): SGHLS, HYDKME. The sequenced part of the CDR3 DNA is TGTGCCAGCTCTCTCCAGGAGGGCTCCAACGAAAGATTATTT. Protein product: CASSLQEGSNERLF. In full, the CDR3 reads CASSLQEGSNERLFF.

Concerning this clone itself: Mouse gene names apply. The sequence runs out 1 residue before the end of the CDR3; the remainder is reconstructed from the germline J gene. The J gene is TRBJ2-5, the V gene TRBV26, with D possibly being TRBD2 (7 bases). The CDR3 is made up of 14 amino acids. Germline V lookup: CDR1 KGHPV, CDR2 FQNQEV (reference sequence). V lost 2 bases and J lost 5, with 11 bases in between. The sequenced part of the CDR3 DNA is TGTGCCAGCAGTCTGGGGGGGCGCGGAGACACCCAGTAC. As protein: CASSLGGRGDTQY. The whole CDR3 is CASSLGGRGDTQYF.

Concerning this clone: Genes and germline are mouse. Read sequence stops 1 residue before the CDR3 end, and the germline J gene provides the missing end. J is TRBJ2-4 and V is TRBV2; no definite D call. V was cut by 0 bases and J by 5 bases, with 6 bases left in between. Germline V gene lookup returns CDR1 LGHNA and CDR2 YSYQKL. The CDR3 spans 13 residues. The CDR3 DNA, read in part, is TGTGCCAGCAGCCAAGAGCGGGGAAACACCTTGTAC. Translated: CASSQERGNTLY. The CDR3 in full is CASSQERGNTLYF.

In regard to this clone: These gene names are mouse names. Read coverage stops 1 residue before the CDR3 terminus; the germline J gene supplies the remainder. The genes are TRBV26 and TRBJ2-5; 9 positions agree with TRBD1. The V segment lost 4 bases and the J segment 5 bases; nucleotides outside the gene matches: 4. Germline CDR1 and CDR2: KGHPV and FQNQEV (reference sequence). The CDR3 is 14 amino acids. The covered CDR3 bases are TGTGCCAGCAGTCCCCCGGGACAGGGAGACACCCAGTAC. It yields the protein CASSPPGQGDTQY. The entire CDR3 reads CASSPPGQGDTQYF.

As regards this clone: The gene names given are mouse names. Sequencing ends 1 residue short of the CDR3 end; the germline J gene provides the rest. V usage is TRBV23 and J usage is TRBJ2-4; the table calls TRBD1, which could not be checked here. CDR1 is KGHTA, CDR2 FQNQQP, per germline. The CDR3 is 17 amino acids. The CDR3 loop is CSSSQSDRGGSQNTLYF. The covered CDR3 bases are TGCTCCAGCAGTCAATCGGACAGGGGAGGGAGTCAAAACACCTTGTAC.

With regard to this clone: Genes and germline come from the mouse. The read ends 1 residue shy of where the CDR3 ends; the end is completed using the germline J gene. V is TRBV3 and J is TRBJ1-5; D might be TRBD1 (5 bases). Trimming pared 2 bases from V and 7 bases from J, leaving 9 bases between. The germline V gene has CDR1 SNHLY and CDR2 FYNGKV (reference sequence). The CDR3 is 13 amino acids. The CDR3 sequence is CASSLRQGQAPLF. The CDR3 DNA, read in part, is TGTGCCAGCAGCTTACGGCAGGGACAGGCTCCGCTT.

A remark on this clone: The genes are named according to mouse. The read terminates 1 residue before the CDR3 end, so the remaining end is supplied by the germline J gene. The chain has TRBV26 and TRBJ2-4; D is ambiguous. The V gene's germline CDR1 is KGHPV and CDR2 FQNQEV (reference sequence). This CDR3 comprises 11 residues. Trimming stripped 2 bases from V and 10 bases from J, with 7 bases between. CDR3 sequence reads: CASSLKGPLYF. CDR3 bases read: TGTGCCAGCAGTCTGAAGGGTCCCTTGTAC.

Concerning this clone: Genes here carry mouse names. The read gets to within 1 residue of the CDR3 end, and the germline J gene fills in the rest. The V and J genes are TRBV12-2 and TRBJ1-4; D is undetermined. Germline V gene lookup returns CDR1 SGHLS and CDR2 HYDKME. The V and J ends lost 1 base and 6 bases respectively, with 8 bases between them. The CDR3 is 13 amino acids. The CDR3 protein is CASSLPGHERLFF. The CDR3 DNA, read in part, is TGTGCCAGCTCTCTACCAGGCCACGAAAGATTATTT.

Of note for this clone: Gene names and germline refer to mouse. The CDR3 goes on 1 residue after the read ends, and that part is filled in from the germline J gene. The chain links TRBV15 to TRBJ1-6; D is possibly TRBD1 (5 bases). Being an ORF, TRBJ1-6 has a function that is uncertain. The CDR3 is 13 residues long. CDR1 SGHND and CDR2 FRSKSL come from the germline V gene. Trimming cost V 3 bases and J 6 bases, with 6 bases left between them. CDR3: CASSLGGNSPLYF. The part of the CDR3 DNA that was read is TGTGCCAGCAGTTTGGGGGGTAATTCGCCCCTCTAC.

Remarks on this clone: Gene labels here are mouse ones. With the read ending 1 residue before the CDR3 end, the germline J gene is used to fill in that end. V usage is TRBV12-1 and J usage is TRBJ1-4; no clear D gene. This CDR3 spans 14 amino acids. Germline CDR1 reads SGHSN; CDR2 reads HYEKVE. The V gene lost 0 bases and the J gene lost 0 bases, with 4 bases spanning the gap. The sequenced part of the CDR3 DNA is TGTGCCAGCTCTCTCGGGGTTTCCAACGAAAGATTATTT. Its translation is CASSLGVSNERLF. The CDR3 reads in full as CASSLGVSNERLFF.

Details on this clone: Gene names and germline match the mouse. Incomplete CDR3 DNA: TGCTCCAGCAGTCAAGTAGGGGTGGATCAAAACACCTTGTAC. Amino acids: CSSSQVGVDQNTLY. The full-length CDR3 reads as CSSSQVGVDQNTLYF. The chain links TRBV23 to TRBJ2-4; the listed D gene, TRBD1, was not tested against the DNA. The read comes to an end 1 residue before the CDR3 does, leaving the germline J gene to fill in the end. The germline V gene encodes CDR1 KGHTA and CDR2 FQNQQP. There are 15 residues in the CDR3. Filled out from reference TRBV23 and TRBJ2-4, the complete variable domain reads DAAVTQKPRYLIKMKGQEAEMKCIPEKGHTAVFWYQQKQSKELKFLIYFQNQQPLDQIDMVKERFSAVCPSSSLCSLGIRTCEAEDSALYLCSSSQVGVDQNTLYFGAGTRLSVL.

As regards this clone: The germline and genes are mouse ones. CDR3 residues: CASSLMGDTQYF. CDR3 DNA (partial): TGTGCCAGCAGTCTGATGGGAGACACCCAGTAC. V and J are TRBV26 and TRBJ2-5, with D hard to call. The CDR3 end lies 1 residue beyond the end of the read and is filled in from the germline J gene. The germline CDR1 and CDR2 sequences are KGHPV and FQNQEV (reference sequence). Trimming removed 2 bases from V and 5 bases from J, with 5 bases in between. This CDR3 spans 12 amino acids.